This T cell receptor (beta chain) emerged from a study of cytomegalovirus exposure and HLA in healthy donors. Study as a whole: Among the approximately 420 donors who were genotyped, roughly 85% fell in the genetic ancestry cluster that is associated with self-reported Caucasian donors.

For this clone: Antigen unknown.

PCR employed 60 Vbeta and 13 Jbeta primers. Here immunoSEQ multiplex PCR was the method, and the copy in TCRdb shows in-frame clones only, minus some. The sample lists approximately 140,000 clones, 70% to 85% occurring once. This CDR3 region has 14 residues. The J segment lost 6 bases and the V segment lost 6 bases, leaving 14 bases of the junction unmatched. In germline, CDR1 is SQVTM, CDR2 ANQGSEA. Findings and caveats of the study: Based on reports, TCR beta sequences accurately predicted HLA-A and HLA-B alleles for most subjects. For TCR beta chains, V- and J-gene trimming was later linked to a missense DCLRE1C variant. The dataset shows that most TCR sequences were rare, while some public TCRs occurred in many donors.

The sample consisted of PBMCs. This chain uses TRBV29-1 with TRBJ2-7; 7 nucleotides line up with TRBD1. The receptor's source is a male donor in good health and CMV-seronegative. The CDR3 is CSVERGTATSEQYF. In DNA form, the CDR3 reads TGCAGCGTAGAAAGAGGGACAGCTACTAGCGAGCAGTACTTC.